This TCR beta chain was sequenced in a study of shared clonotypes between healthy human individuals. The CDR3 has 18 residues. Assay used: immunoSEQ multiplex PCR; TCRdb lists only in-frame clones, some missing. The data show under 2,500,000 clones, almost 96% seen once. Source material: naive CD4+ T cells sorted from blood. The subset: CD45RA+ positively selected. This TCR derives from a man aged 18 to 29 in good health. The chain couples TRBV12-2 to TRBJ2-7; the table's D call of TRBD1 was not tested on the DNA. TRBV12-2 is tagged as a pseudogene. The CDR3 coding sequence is TGTGCAAGTCGCGACGGGCTTCGGGACAGGGGGCGTCCCTACGAGCAGTACTTC. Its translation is CASRDGLRDRGRPYEQYF.